The T cell receptor (beta chain) described here comes from a study of cytomegalovirus exposure and HLA in healthy donors. The study's findings and limits: The study listed roughly 150 cytomegalovirus-associated TCR beta chains. A highly shared variant cluster was judged a likely technical artifact.

CDR3 length: 14 amino acids. Germline V CDR1 and CDR2: SGHTA, FQGNSA. V dropped 5 bases and J dropped 6; count of bases not matched to a gene: 5. In regard to this clone: What it recognizes is unknown.

The PCR contained 60 Vbeta and 13 Jbeta primers. In the original analysis: Among the unique TCR beta chains that a later analysis counted, around 72 million in all, about 12 million were shared. Some clones are missing from TCRdb's copy, which holds only in-frame ones; the method was immunoSEQ multiplex PCR. The V and J calls and the clone size are those of that table, but D and trimming were determined from the DNA. Seen here are more than 90,000 clones, over 65% observed once, and the top ten hold around a tenth. The chain uses TRBV7-2 and TRBJ2-2, with TRBD1 identical over 8 bases. Sequencing input: PBMCs. This clonotype was sampled from a woman aged 50 to 65 in good health and CMV-seropositive. The CDR3 spells CASSKDRVAGELFF. CDR3 nucleotides: TGTGCCAGCAGCAAGGACAGGGTGGCCGGGGAGCTGTTTTTT.